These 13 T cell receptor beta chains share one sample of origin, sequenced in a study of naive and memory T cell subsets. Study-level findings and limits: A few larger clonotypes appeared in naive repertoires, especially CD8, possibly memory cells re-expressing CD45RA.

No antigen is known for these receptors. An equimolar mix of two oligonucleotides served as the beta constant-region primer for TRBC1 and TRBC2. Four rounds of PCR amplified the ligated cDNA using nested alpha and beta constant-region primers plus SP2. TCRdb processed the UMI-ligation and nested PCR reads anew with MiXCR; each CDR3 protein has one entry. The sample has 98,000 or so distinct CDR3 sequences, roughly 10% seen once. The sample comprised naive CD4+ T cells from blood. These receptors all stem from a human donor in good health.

The CDR3 is CASRPDRGQPQHF. The CDR3 DNA reads as TGTGCCAGCAGGCCCGACAGGGGTCAGCCCCAGCATTTT. This chain links TRBV2 with TRBJ1-5; TRBD1 matches 8 bases. Per the germline V gene, CDR1 is SNHLY and CDR2 is FYNNEI. The V gene end was trimmed by 6 bases and the J gene end by 6 bases; junction bases not matched to a gene: 4. CDR3 length equals 13 residues. The entire variable domain, with the rest obtained from reference TRBV2 and TRBJ1-5, is as follows: EPEVTQTPSHQVTQMGQEVILRCVPISNHLYFYWYRQILGQKVEFLVSFYNNEISEKSEIFDDQFSVERPDGSNFTLKIRSTKLEDSAMYFCASRPDRGQPQHFGDGTRLSIL.

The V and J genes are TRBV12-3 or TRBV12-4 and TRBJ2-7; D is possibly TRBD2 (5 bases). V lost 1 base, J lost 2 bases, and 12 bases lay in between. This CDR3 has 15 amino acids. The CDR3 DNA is TGTGCCAGCAGTTTAGGAGGGCTGAGTACCTACGAGCAGTACTTC. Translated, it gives CASSLGGLSTYEQYF.

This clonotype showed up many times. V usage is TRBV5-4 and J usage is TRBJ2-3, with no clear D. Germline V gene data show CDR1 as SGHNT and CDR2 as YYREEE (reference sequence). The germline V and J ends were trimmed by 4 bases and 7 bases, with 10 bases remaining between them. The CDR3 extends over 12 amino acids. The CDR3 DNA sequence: TGTGCCAGCAGCCCGCTAAACAATACGCAGTATTTT. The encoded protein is CASSPLNNTQYF.

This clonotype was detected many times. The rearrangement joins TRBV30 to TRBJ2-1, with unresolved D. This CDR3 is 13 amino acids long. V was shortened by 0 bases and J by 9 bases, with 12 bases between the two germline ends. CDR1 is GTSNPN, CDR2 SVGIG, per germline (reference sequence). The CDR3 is CAWSVKGPREQFF. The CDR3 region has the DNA TGTGCCTGGAGTGTCAAAGGACCTCGTGAGCAGTTCTTC.

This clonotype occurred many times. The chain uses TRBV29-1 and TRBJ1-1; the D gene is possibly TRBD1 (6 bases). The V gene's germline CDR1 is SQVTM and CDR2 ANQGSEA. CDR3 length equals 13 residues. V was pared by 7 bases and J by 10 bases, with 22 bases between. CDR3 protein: CSAVDRDNRRAFF. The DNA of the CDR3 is TGCAGCGCCGTCGATCGGGACAACCGGCGAGCTTTCTTT. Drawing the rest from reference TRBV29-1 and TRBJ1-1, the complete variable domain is SAVISQKPSRDICQRGTSLTIQCQVDSQVTMMFWYRQQPGQSLTLIATANQGSEATYESGFVIDKFPISRPNLTFSTLTVSNMSPEDSSIYLCSAVDRDNRRAFFGQGTRLTVV.

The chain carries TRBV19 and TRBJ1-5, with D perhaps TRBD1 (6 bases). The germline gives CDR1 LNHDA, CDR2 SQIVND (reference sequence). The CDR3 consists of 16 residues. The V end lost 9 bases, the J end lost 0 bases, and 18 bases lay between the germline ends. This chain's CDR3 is CASSAGQLYSNQPQHF. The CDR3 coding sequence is TGTGCCAGCTCGGCCGGACAGCTTTATAGCAATCAGCCCCAGCATTTT.

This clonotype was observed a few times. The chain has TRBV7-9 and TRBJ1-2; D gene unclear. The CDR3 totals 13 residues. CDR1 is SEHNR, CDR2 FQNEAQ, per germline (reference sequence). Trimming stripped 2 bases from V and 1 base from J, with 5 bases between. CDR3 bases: TGTGCCAGCAGCTTAACCCTTAACTATGGCTACACCTTC. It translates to CASSLTLNYGYTF.

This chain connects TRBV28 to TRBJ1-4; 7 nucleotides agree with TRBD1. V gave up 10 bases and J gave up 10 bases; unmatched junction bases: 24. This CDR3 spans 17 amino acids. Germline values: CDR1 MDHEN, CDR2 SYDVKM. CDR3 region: CATRGLFEGAIRGKLFF. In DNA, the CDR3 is TGTGCCACCCGGGGGCTTTTTGAGGGGGCCATACGAGGAAAACTGTTTTTT.

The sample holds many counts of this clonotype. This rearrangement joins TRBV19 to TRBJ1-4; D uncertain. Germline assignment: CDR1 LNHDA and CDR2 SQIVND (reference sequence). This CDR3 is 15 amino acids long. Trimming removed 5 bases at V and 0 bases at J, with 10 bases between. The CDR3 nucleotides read TGTGCCAGTAGTCCCCGACGGGCAACTAATGAAAAACTGTTTTTT. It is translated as CASSPRRATNEKLFF.

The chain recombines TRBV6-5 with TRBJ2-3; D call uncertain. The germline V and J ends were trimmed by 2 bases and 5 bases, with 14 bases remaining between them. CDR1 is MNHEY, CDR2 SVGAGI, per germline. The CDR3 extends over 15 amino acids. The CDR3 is CASSYGQVNRDTQYF. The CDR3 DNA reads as TGTGCCAGCAGTTACGGGCAGGTTAACCGAGATACGCAGTATTTT.

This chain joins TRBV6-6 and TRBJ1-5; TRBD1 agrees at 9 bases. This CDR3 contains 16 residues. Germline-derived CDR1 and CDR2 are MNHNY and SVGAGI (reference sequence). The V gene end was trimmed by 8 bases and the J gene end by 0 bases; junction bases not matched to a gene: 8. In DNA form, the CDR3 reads TGTGCCAGCCTCTGGACAGGGGCGATTAGCAATCAGCCCCAGCATTTT. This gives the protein CASLWTGAISNQPQHF.

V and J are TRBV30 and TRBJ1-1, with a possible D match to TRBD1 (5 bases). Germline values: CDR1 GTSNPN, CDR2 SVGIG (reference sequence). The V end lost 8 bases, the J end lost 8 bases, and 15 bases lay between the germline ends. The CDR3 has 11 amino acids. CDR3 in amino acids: CAAKRQIEAFF. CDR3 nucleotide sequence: TGTGCCGCGAAGAGACAGATCGAAGCTTTCTTT.

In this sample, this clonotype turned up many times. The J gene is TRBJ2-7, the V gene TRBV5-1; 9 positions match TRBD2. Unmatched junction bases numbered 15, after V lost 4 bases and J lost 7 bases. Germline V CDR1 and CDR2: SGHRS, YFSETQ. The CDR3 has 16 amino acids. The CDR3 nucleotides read TGCGCCAGCAGCCGCCAGAATAGCGGGGGAACTGGAGAGCAGTACTTC. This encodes CASSRQNSGGTGEQYF. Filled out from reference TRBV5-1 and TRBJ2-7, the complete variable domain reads KAGVTQTPRYLIKTRGQQVTLSCSPISGHRSVSWYQQTPGQGLQFLFEYFSETQRNKGNFPGRFSGRQFSNSRSEMNVSTLELGDSALYLCASSRQNSGGTGEQYFGPGTRLTVT.